These 25 T cell receptor beta chains were all obtained from the same sample, sequenced in a study of OX40 agonist ivuxolimab in advanced cancers. Profiled with immunoSEQ multiplex PCR; TCRdb holds only in-frame clones, not every one. The sample records about 40,000 clones, about nine tenths being singletons. The sample here was CD4+ or CD8+ T cells sorted from blood, taken in a trial of the OX40 agonist ivuxolimab. The source of these receptors is an adult with an advanced solid tumor such as melanoma, head and neck, liver or kidney cancer.

The rearrangement links TRBV2 to TRBJ1-5; D call uncertain. V was shortened by 7 bases and J by 4 bases, with 8 bases between the two germline ends. Germline CDR1 and CDR2: SNHLY and FYNNEI. This CDR3 has 12 residues. CDR3 bases: TGTGCCAGCAACCTTGGGAATCAGCCCCAGCATTTT. It encodes CASNLGNQPQHF.

CDR3: CASSPRLAGRNEQFF. The CDR3 bases are TGTGCCAGCAGCCCTAGACTAGCGGGAAGAAATGAGCAGTTCTTC. The chain uses TRBV9 and TRBJ2-1; the match to TRBD2 covers 11 bases. The junction had 7 bases not matched to a gene; V was cut back by 4 bases and J by 7 bases. The germline gives CDR1 SGDLS, CDR2 YYNGEE. CDR3 length equals 15 residues.

V gene TRBV28 combines with J gene TRBJ2-7; 7 bases fit TRBD2. From germline, CDR1 is MDHEN and CDR2 SYDVKM. The CDR3 sequence is 14 residues long. Trimming at V came to 5 bases and at J to 4 bases, leaving 8 bases not matched to a gene. CDR3 amino acids: CASSPGRGFYEQYF. In DNA form, the CDR3 reads TGTGCCAGCAGTCCGGGGAGGGGTTTTTACGAGCAGTACTTC.

A single count supports this clone. The chain couples TRBV5-6 to TRBJ1-1; D unresolved. The length of the CDR3 is 14 residues. V was shortened by 0 bases and J by 6 bases, with 12 bases between the two germline ends. Germline assignment: CDR1 SGHDT and CDR2 YYEEEE. CDR3 in amino acids: CASSLVSRFSEAFF. CDR3 coding DNA: TGTGCCAGCAGCTTGGTTTCTAGGTTTTCTGAAGCTTTCTTT. The full variable domain, its missing parts supplied by reference TRBV5-6 and TRBJ1-1, is DAGVTQSPTHLIKTRGQQVTLRCSPKSGHDTVSWYQQALGQGPQFIFQYYEEEERQRGNFPDRFSGHQFPNYSSELNVNALLLGDSALYLCASSLVSRFSEAFFGQGTRLTVV.

This chain links TRBV19 with TRBJ2-5; no firm D call. The CDR3 contains 12 residues. Germline CDR1 and CDR2: LNHDA and SQIVND (reference sequence). V was clipped by 8 bases and J by 4 bases, with 11 bases between them. The DNA of the CDR3 is TGTGCCAGTGGGCCCTGGGGAGAGACCCAGTACTTC. It yields the protein CASGPWGETQYF.

This chain joins TRBV14 and TRBJ2-5; 9 bases match TRBD2. After removal of 0 bases from V and 5 bases from J, the junction contained 10 bases not matched to a gene. CDR3 length: 17 amino acids. CDR1 is SGHDN and CDR2 is FVKESK in the germline V gene. CDR3 in DNA: TGTGCCAGCAGCCAAGAAATAGCGGGAGAGGATGGGGAGACCCAGTACTTC. Its protein is CASSQEIAGEDGETQYF.

This clone was seen a single time. CDR3 in DNA: TGCAGCGTGGGTCTCACCAGCGGGTGGGCCACAGATACGCAGTATTTT. Its translation is CSVGLTSGWATDTQYF. V usage is TRBV29-1 and J usage is TRBJ2-3; tentatively, D is TRBD2 (6 bases). CDR1 and CDR2 (germline): SQVTM, ANQGSEA. This CDR3 has 16 amino acids. V was pared by 6 bases and J by 2 bases, with 21 bases between.

V usage is TRBV6-4 and J usage is TRBJ2-6, with a weak D call TRBD1 (6 bases). V dropped 0 bases and J dropped 8 bases, with 8 bases sitting between them. The CDR3 sequence is 14 residues long. Germline V CDR1 and CDR2: MRHNA, SNTAGT. The CDR3 coding sequence is TGTGCCAGCAGTGACTCGGACAGCTCCAACGTCCTGACTTTC. This encodes CASSDSDSSNVLTF.

The chain carries TRBV5-6 and TRBJ2-7; D unclear. Germline lookup yields CDR1 SGHDT and CDR2 YYEEEE. V was trimmed by 0 bases and J by 0 bases, leaving 7 bases between them. CDR3 size: 14 residues. The CDR3 here is CASSLAGNSYEQYF. The CDR3 DNA reads TGTGCCAGCAGCTTGGCAGGAAACTCCTACGAGCAGTACTTC.

For this clone: Compared with germline, one end of the junction differs, possibly owing to a read error. This chain uses TRBV4-1 with TRBJ2-1, with 9 bases lining up with TRBD1. The germline gives CDR1 MGHRA, CDR2 YSYEKL. The CDR3 has 15 amino acids. The CDR3 spells CASSQGTGLYNEQFF. CDR3 DNA sequence: TGCGCCAGCAGTCAAGGGACAGGGTTGTACAATGAGCAGTTCTTC.

The rearrangement uses TRBV27 and TRBJ2-6; maybe TRBD2 (6 bases). The CDR3 spans 17 residues. CDR1 is MNHEY, CDR2 SMNVEV, per germline (reference sequence). V lost 5 bases and J lost 0, with 14 bases in between. This CDR3 is CASSSLAVRSGANVLTF. In DNA, the CDR3 is TGTGCCAGCAGTAGTTTAGCGGTCCGCTCTGGGGCCAACGTCCTGACTTTC.

The chain recombines TRBV27 with TRBJ2-7, with 7 bases aligning to TRBD2. This CDR3 has 15 amino acids. With V trimmed by 5 bases and J by 2 bases, 9 bases remained unmatched. Germline-derived CDR1 and CDR2 are MNHEY and SMNVEV (reference sequence). CDR3 in amino acids: CASSTRDGGTYEQYF. The CDR3 DNA reads as TGTGCCAGCAGTACCCGGGACGGGGGGACCTACGAGCAGTACTTC.

The chain couples TRBV2 to TRBJ2-7; 7 bases line up with TRBD1. There are 14 residues in the CDR3. Germline CDR1 and CDR2: SNHLY and FYNNEI. After removal of 6 bases from V and 5 bases from J, the junction contained 10 bases not matched to a gene. The CDR3 protein is CASRKTGLRDEQYF. In DNA, the CDR3 is TGTGCCAGCAGGAAGACAGGGCTTCGGGACGAGCAGTACTTC.

J is TRBJ2-3 and V is TRBV7-9; no definite D call. This CDR3 has 15 residues. With 3 bases removed from V and 0 bases from J, the gap between germline ends came to 10 bases. Germline V gives CDR1 SEHNR, CDR2 FQNEAQ (reference sequence). CDR3 bases: TGTGCCAGCAGCTTTGTTTCTAGAAGCACAGATACGCAGTATTTT. It codes for CASSFVSRSTDTQYF.

This clone was found once. This chain connects TRBV7-9 to TRBJ2-7; weak D call: TRBD1 (6 bases). The CDR3 loop spans 12 amino acids. Trimming removed 5 bases at V and 7 bases at J, with 12 bases between. Germline-derived CDR1 and CDR2 are SEHNR and FQNEAQ (reference sequence). In DNA, the CDR3 is TGTGCCAGCAGCGCACAGGGTGATGAGCAGTACTTC. It encodes CASSAQGDEQYF.

V gene TRBV5-1 combines with J gene TRBJ2-1; D is perhaps TRBD2 (5 bases). The CDR3 has 15 amino acids. With 3 bases removed from V and 0 bases from J, the gap between germline ends came to 10 bases. Germline values: CDR1 SGHRS, CDR2 YFSETQ. CDR3 sequence: CASSSLAYSYNEQFF. The CDR3 region has the DNA TGCGCCAGCAGCTCGTTAGCGTACTCCTACAATGAGCAGTTCTTC.

The rearrangement joins TRBV5-4 to TRBJ2-2, with 13 bases that match TRBD2. V was clipped by 0 bases and J by 6 bases; unmatched bases: 11. Per the germline V gene, CDR1 is SGHNT and CDR2 is YYREEE (reference sequence). The CDR3 has 19 amino acids. CDR3 amino acids: CASSLVLAGGPSDSGELFF. The CDR3, as DNA: TGTGCCAGCAGCTTGGTACTAGCGGGAGGGCCCTCTGATTCCGGGGAGCTGTTTTTT.

This clone showed up just a few times. The chain joins TRBV7-6 to TRBJ2-7; 7 bases are shared with TRBD2. Germline V lookup: CDR1 SGHVS, CDR2 FNYEAQ. Losses at the gene ends were 1 base for V and 0 bases for J; bases not matched to a gene: 3. The CDR3 has 15 amino acids. CDR3: CASSLDGGGSYEQYF. The DNA for the CDR3 is TGTGCCAGCAGCTTAGATGGGGGGGGCTCCTACGAGCAGTACTTC.

The chain links TRBV7-9 to TRBJ2-5; D remains unclear. The V and J ends lost 5 bases and 4 bases respectively, with 17 bases between them. This CDR3 comprises 15 residues. Germline lookup yields CDR1 SEHNR and CDR2 FQNEAQ (reference sequence). CDR3 sequence reads: CASSPPAGIGETQYF. DNA of the CDR3: TGTGCCAGCAGCCCACCAGCCGGAATAGGAGAGACCCAGTACTTC.

The rearrangement uses TRBV7-9 and TRBJ2-2, with a possible D match to TRBD2 (5 bases). V shed 0 bases and J shed 1 base, with 6 bases lying between them. The CDR3 has 15 amino acids. Germline values: CDR1 SEHNR, CDR2 FQNEAQ (reference sequence). The CDR3 spells CASSLASENTGELFF. The DNA of the CDR3 is TGTGCCAGCAGCTTAGCTAGCGAGAACACCGGGGAGCTGTTTTTT.

V is TRBV6-5 and J is TRBJ1-4; D is perhaps TRBD1 (6 bases). Trimming removed 2 bases at V and 2 bases at J, with 6 bases between. Looked up from germline, CDR1 is MNHEY and CDR2 is SVGAGI. The CDR3 covers 14 residues. As DNA, the CDR3 is TGTGCCAGCAGTTACGGACAGACTAATGAAAAACTGTTTTTT. It specifies CASSYGQTNEKLFF.

The chain uses TRBV27 and TRBJ2-6; no definite D call. The CDR3 extends over 15 amino acids. Germline V gene data show CDR1 as MNHEY and CDR2 as SMNVEV (reference sequence). The germline V and J ends were trimmed by 0 bases and 1 base, with 4 bases remaining between them. The CDR3 reads CASSLSGSGANVLTF. CDR3 nucleotides: TGTGCCAGCAGTTTATCCGGGTCTGGGGCCAACGTCCTGACTTTC.

J is TRBJ2-1 and V is TRBV9; 7 bases map to TRBD1. V trimming: 0 bases; J trimming: 4 bases; junction bases outside the gene matches: 10. From germline, CDR1 is SGDLS and CDR2 YYNGEE. This CDR3 is built from 17 residues. The CDR3 region is CASSVDNGQGVYNEQFF. Written as DNA, the CDR3 is TGTGCCAGCAGCGTAGACAACGGTCAGGGGGTTTACAATGAGCAGTTCTTC.

The CDR3 bases are TGTGCCAGCAGCTCTACAGGGGCGTATGAGACCCAGTACTTC. It specifies CASSSTGAYETQYF. The chain carries TRBV13 and TRBJ2-5; 7 nucleotides match TRBD1. Trimming took 4 bases from V and 5 from J; bases not matched to a gene: 7. Per the germline V gene, CDR1 is PRHDT and CDR2 is FYEKMQ (reference sequence). This CDR3 has 14 amino acids.

The chain combines TRBV5-1 with TRBJ1-2, with D uncertain. Germline V gene sequence: CDR1 SGHRS, CDR2 YFSETQ. The CDR3 consists of 14 residues. Trimming cost V 0 bases and J 5 bases, with 11 bases left between them. The CDR3 loop is CASSLEKGSYGYTF. In DNA form, the CDR3 reads TGCGCCAGCAGCTTGGAAAAGGGAAGTTATGGCTACACCTTC.